This T cell receptor (beta chain) was sequenced for a study of T cell repertoires in cytomegalovirus infection. Overall study context: Alongside well-studied HLA-B-restricted CMV epitopes, recently identified HLA-C-restricted CMV epitopes were also used. In public TCR beta signatures, there were indications of both CMV infection and matching HLA type. The study, taken as a whole, reports: CMV carriers having the relevant HLA were flagged by cumulative public TCR beta family frequency. Across the ex vivo response, the dominant clonotypes were HLA-C-restricted CMV-specific TCR beta clonotypes.

The CDR3 extends over 15 amino acids. The germline V gene encodes CDR1 WSHSY and CDR2 SAAADI. Trimming removed 1 base from V and 4 bases from J; junction bases left unmatched: 5. Notes on this clonotype: Its antigen is still unknown.

TCRdb fed the reads into MiXCR, producing one record per CDR3 protein. In the table there are some 940,000 distinct CDR3 sequences, roughly 30% of which are singletons. This sequence originates from a human donor in good health (CMV status not recorded). Some clones in this sample may be carry-over from other donors' samples. The J gene is TRBJ1-2, the V gene TRBV10-2; 8 bases align to TRBD1. The input for sequencing was cultured CD8+ T cells from PBMCs, taken from culture after CMV antigen stimulation. The CDR3 reads CASSEFKDRVYGYTF. The CDR3 region has the DNA TGCGCCAGCAGTGAGTTTAAGGACAGGGTCTATGGCTACACCTTC.